This TCR beta chain comes out of a study of blood T cell repertoires in COVID-19. This CDR3 region has 15 residues. Germline CDR1 is SGHTA and CDR2 is FQGNSA. V trimming: 3 bases; J trimming: 7 bases; junction bases outside the gene matches: 7. Some clones are missing from TCRdb's copy, which holds only in-frame ones; the method was immunoSEQ multiplex PCR. The sample lists approximately 230,000 clones, over 75% occurring once. Participants had their cohort set by participant-reported clinical history. The sample comprised PBMCs or T cells enriched from blood (not recorded which). This chain links TRBV7-2 with TRBJ2-1; 9 nucleotides line up with TRBD2. The sequence was collected from a man aged 35 to 55 who had recovered from COVID-19. The CDR3 nucleotides are TGTGCCAGCAGCTTCACGGTAGCGGGGGTTAATGAGCAGTTCTTC. Translated: CASSFTVAGVNEQFF.